Here is one T cell receptor beta chain with its context. These data belong to a study of CD8 T cells in Susac syndrome. V was cut by 0 bases and J by 10 bases, with 1 base left in between. CDR1 and CDR2 from the germline V gene are SGHTA and FQGNSA. CDR3 size: 11 residues. Random hexamers were used to reverse transcribe an amount of about 0.45 to 1 ug RNA. TCRdb re-analysed the immunoSEQ multiplex PCR reads in MiXCR, keeping a single row per CDR3 protein. The sample lists about 120,000 distinct CDR3 sequences; about 95% were seen once. The TCR was taken from a human donor in good health. Specimen: CD4+ T cells from PBMCs. V and J are TRBV7-2 and TRBJ1-6; no clear D gene. The DNA for the CDR3 is TGTGCCAGCAGCTTAGCCTCACCCCTCCACTTT. This translates into CASSLASPLHF.